The source of this TCR beta chain is a study of cytomegalovirus exposure and HLA in healthy donors. Study-level findings and limits: A previous analysis found most TCR beta V segments productive roughly 90% or roughly 30% of the time. Reportedly, HLA-A and HLA-B alleles of most subjects were accurately predicted from TCR beta. An analysis that came later showed most CMV-associated TCR beta chains appearing HLA-restricted.

Remarks on this clone: Its specificity is not known.

With 60 Vbeta and 13 Jbeta primers, the PCR was carried out. In the original processing: Roughly 11 million shared chains were among around 78 million unique TCR beta chains counted in a later analysis. TCRdb keeps only in-frame clones here, not all; method: immunoSEQ multiplex PCR. The DNA gave D and trimming, while V, J and clone size come from that table. The table has about 160,000 clones, approximately 80% seen once; the top ten hold roughly 1.3%. The sample comprised PBMCs. The TCR was taken from a man aged 25 to 40 in good health and CMV-seronegative.

CDR3 sequence: CAWSYTEGVTEAFF. The CDR3 DNA reads as TGTGCCTGGAGTTACACAGAAGGGGTCACTGAAGCTTTCTTT. This sequence joins TRBV30 and TRBJ1-1, with TRBD1 as a possible D gene (5 bases). This CDR3 is built from 14 residues. Trimming left V 2 bases short and J 4 bases short, with 14 bases between. Germline V CDR1 and CDR2: GTSNPN, SVGIG (reference sequence).